The clone carrying this T cell receptor (beta chain) was recorded a few times. Its specificity is not known. There were healthy Caucasian individuals from Russia, aged about 6 to 95, serving as donors. This sample is part of a study of blood T cells in healthy people across ages. Study-wide results and caveats: Changes in expanded clonotypes were possibly confounded, as the CMV status of donors was unknown. Diversity of TCR beta per million T cells declined in a roughly linear way with age.

Then a second PCR, running about 7 to 11 cycles, was carried out with a sample-barcoded 5' primer and a J-beta primer mix. Each of the cDNA molecules was tagged by a template-switch adaptor with 12 random nucleotides. TCRdb redid the calling of the 5' RACE reads with MiXCR, one entry per CDR3 protein. This table has around 1,600,000 distinct CDR3 sequences, 42% appearing once. The CDR3 covers 16 residues. Looked up from germline, CDR1 is SEHNR and CDR2 is FQNEAQ (reference sequence). The trim removed 6 bases at V and 4 bases at J, leaving 3 bases unmatched. The sequenced sample was blood. V is TRBV7-9 and J is TRBJ2-1, with 16 bases that match TRBD2. The TCR originated in a woman aged 18-35 years in good health. DNA of the CDR3: TGTGCCAGCAGAGGGACTAGCGGGGGGGGTTACAATGAGCAGTTCTTC. Translating it yields CASRGTSGGGYNEQFF.